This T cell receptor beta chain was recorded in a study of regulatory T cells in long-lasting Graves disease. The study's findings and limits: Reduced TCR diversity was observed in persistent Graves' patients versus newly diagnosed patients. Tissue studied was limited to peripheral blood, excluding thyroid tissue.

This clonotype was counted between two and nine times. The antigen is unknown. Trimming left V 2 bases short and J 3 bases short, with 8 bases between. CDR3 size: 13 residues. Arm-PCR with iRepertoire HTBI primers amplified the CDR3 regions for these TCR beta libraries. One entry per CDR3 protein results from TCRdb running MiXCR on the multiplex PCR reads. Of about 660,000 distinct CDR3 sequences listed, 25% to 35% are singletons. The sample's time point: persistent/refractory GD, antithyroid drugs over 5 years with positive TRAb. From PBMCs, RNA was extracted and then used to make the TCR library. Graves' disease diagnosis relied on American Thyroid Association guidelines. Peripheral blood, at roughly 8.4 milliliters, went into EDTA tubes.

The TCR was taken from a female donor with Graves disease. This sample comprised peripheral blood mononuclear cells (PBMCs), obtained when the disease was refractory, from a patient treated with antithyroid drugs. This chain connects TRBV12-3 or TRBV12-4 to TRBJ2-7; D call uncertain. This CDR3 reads CASSLLLRYEQYF. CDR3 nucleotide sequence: TGTGCCAGCAGTTTATTACTTCGCTACGAGCAGTACTTC.